These 9 T cell receptor beta chains share one sample of origin, sequenced in a study of blood T cell repertoires in COVID-19. Sequencing used immunoSEQ multiplex PCR; TCRdb keeps in-frame clones, though not all of them. The table lists 250,000 to 300,000 clones, approximately 87% of them singletons, with roughly 12% in the top ten. Specimen: peripheral blood. Every receptor here comes from a woman between 25 and 40 years old with COVID-19, enrolled during active disease.

This chain connects TRBV15 to TRBJ1-4; D unresolved. The CDR3 extends over 15 amino acids. In germline, CDR1 is LNHNV, CDR2 YYDKDF (reference sequence). Between the trimmed V and J ends, which lost 5 bases and 0 bases, there was a span of 10 bases. This CDR3 reads CATSVSGTTNEKLFF. DNA of the CDR3: TGTGCCACCAGCGTTTCGGGGACAACTAATGAAAAACTGTTTTTT.

In its sample, this clone was seen a few times. The chain has TRBV10-1 and TRBJ2-3; D uncertain. The V gene lost 4 bases and the J gene lost 6 bases, with 8 bases spanning the gap. This CDR3 has 12 amino acids. Germline CDR1 is WNHNN and CDR2 is SYGVQD (reference sequence). The CDR3 here is CASSARSDTQYF. CDR3 nucleotide sequence: TGCGCCAGCAGTGCACGGTCGGATACGCAGTATTTT.

J is TRBJ2-1 and V is TRBV7-4; TRBD2 is a possible D gene (5 bases). Trimming stripped 7 bases from V and 0 bases from J, with 13 bases between. Germline V gene sequence: CDR1 SGHVT, CDR2 SQSDAQ. This CDR3 has 15 residues. CDR3 protein: CASTPDLSSYNEQFF. CDR3 DNA: TGTGCCAGCACCCCGGACTTAAGCTCCTACAATGAGCAGTTCTTC.

This clone has a single count. The chain recombines TRBV6-2 or TRBV6-3 with TRBJ2-7; possible D gene TRBD2, 6 bases. Trimming shortened V by 7 bases and J by 0 bases, and 16 bases separated the two germline ends. The germline V gene encodes CDR1 MNHEY and CDR2 SVGEGT. The CDR3 loop spans 15 amino acids. CDR3: CASNPSGGSSYEQYF. CDR3 sequence (DNA): TGTGCCAGCAACCCCTCCGGGGGAAGCTCCTACGAGCAGTACTTC.

J is TRBJ2-2 and V is TRBV25-1, with D possibly TRBD2 on 5 matching bases. V was cut by 7 bases and J by 3 bases, with 6 bases left in between. The CDR3 covers 12 residues. Germline assignment: CDR1 MGHDK and CDR2 SYGVNS. The CDR3 region is CASTLDTGELFF. As DNA, the CDR3 is TGTGCCAGCACACTAGACACCGGGGAGCTGTTTTTT.

This sequence joins TRBV29-1 and TRBJ2-5; a weak D match, TRBD1 (6 bases). The CDR3 has 12 residues. Trimming took off 6 bases at V and 5 bases at J, with 13 bases between the two ends. Germline-derived CDR1 and CDR2 are SQVTM and ANQGSEA. Here the CDR3 DNA reads TGCAGCGTCCACAGGGCTGGGGAGACCCAGTACTTC. As protein: CSVHRAGETQYF. Full variable domain (outside the CDR3, taken from reference TRBV29-1 and TRBJ2-5): SAVISQKPSRDICQRGTSLTIQCQVDSQVTMMFWYRQQPGQSLTLIATANQGSEATYESGFVIDKFPISRPNLTFSTLTVSNMSPEDSSIYLCSVHRAGETQYFGPGTRLLVL.

The rearrangement joins TRBV6-6 to TRBJ2-3; D is unclear. V was trimmed by 0 bases and J by 6 bases, leaving 4 bases between them. This CDR3 has 12 amino acids. Per germline, CDR1 MNHNY and CDR2 SVGAGI (reference sequence). CDR3 bases: TGTGCCAGCAGTTACTCGAGGGATACGCAGTATTTT. Encoded protein: CASSYSRDTQYF.

The chain employs TRBV7-8 and TRBJ2-3; 11 bases map to TRBD2. Germline V gene lookup returns CDR1 SGHVS and CDR2 FQNEAQ. J lost 3 bases, V lost 5 bases, and 7 bases had no gene match. The CDR3 is 16 amino acids. The CDR3 loop reads CASSVVAGGQTDTQYF. CDR3 DNA: TGTGCCAGCAGCGTAGTAGCGGGGGGGCAAACAGATACGCAGTATTTT.

At least ten counts were recorded for this clone. The rearrangement joins TRBV9 to TRBJ2-7; the D gene is possibly TRBD1 (5 bases). CDR1 is SGDLS, CDR2 YYNGEE, per germline. V gave up 0 bases and J gave up 7 bases, with 11 bases separating them. CDR3 length: 13 residues. The CDR3: CASSVGGPTEQYF. The CDR3 DNA reads TGTGCCAGCAGCGTAGGGGGCCCGACGGAGCAGTACTTC.